This T cell receptor beta chain was sequenced in a study of cytomegalovirus exposure and HLA in healthy donors. Study-level results: According to an earlier analysis, most TCR beta V segments yielded productive rearrangements about 90% or about 30% of the time. A highly shared variant cluster was judged a likely technical artifact.

The CDR3 is 14 residues long. The germline CDR1 and CDR2 sequences are SGHDT and YYEEEE. V dropped 4 bases and J dropped 4; count of bases not matched to a gene: 5. The PCR ran on 60 Vbeta and 13 Jbeta primers. Some clones are missing from TCRdb's copy, which holds only in-frame ones; the method was immunoSEQ multiplex PCR. The table has roughly 160,000 clones, roughly 80% seen once; the top ten hold around 8%. A note on this clone: Its specificity is not known.

Material: PBMCs. The rearrangement links TRBV5-6 to TRBJ1-5; 7 bases line up with TRBD1. This sequence was found in a male donor in good health and CMV-seropositive. The CDR3, as DNA: TGTGCCAGCAGCCAAGGGACAGTGAATCAGCCCCAGCATTTT. Translation gives CASSQGTVNQPQHF.